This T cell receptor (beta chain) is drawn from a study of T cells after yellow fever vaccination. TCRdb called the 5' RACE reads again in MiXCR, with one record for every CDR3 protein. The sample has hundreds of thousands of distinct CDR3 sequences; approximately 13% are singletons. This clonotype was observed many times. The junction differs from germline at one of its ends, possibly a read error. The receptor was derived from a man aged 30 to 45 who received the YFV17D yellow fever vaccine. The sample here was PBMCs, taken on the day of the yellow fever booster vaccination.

The CDR3 here is CASSLGGDEQFF. In DNA, the CDR3 is TGTGCCAGCAGCTTAGGTGGGGATGAGCAGTTCTTC. This chain joins TRBV12-3 or TRBV12-4 and TRBJ2-1; D uncertain. The CDR3 covers 12 residues.